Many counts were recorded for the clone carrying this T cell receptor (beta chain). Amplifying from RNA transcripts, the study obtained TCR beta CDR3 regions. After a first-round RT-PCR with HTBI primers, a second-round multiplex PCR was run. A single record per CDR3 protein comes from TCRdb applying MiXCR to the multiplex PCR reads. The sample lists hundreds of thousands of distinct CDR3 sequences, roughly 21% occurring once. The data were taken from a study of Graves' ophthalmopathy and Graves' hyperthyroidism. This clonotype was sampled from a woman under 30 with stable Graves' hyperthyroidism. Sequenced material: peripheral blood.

Here the CDR3 reads CSVEVGTGYTF. Written as DNA, the CDR3 is TGCAGCGTTGAAGTTGGTACGGGCTACACCTTC. The V call is TRBV29-1, the J call TRBJ1-2, with no clear D. The CDR3 loop spans 11 amino acids. From germline, CDR1 is SQVTM and CDR2 ANQGSEA. V was pared by 1 base and J by 8 bases, with 8 bases between.